This T cell receptor beta chain was sequenced during a study of early T cells in non-severe SARS-CoV-2 infection. Study at large: Unpaired chains resulted from sequencing bulk RNA of unsorted whole blood. Study conclusions and caveats: Anti-spike CD8 responses were favored in VDJdb matching, and private and CD4 specificities were missed.

Individual cDNA molecules were tagged with unique molecular identifiers. Via MiXCR, TCRdb re-called the 5' RACE reads, giving one row per CDR3 protein. The profile shows approximately 70,000 distinct CDR3 sequences, approximately 12% of them singletons. The J segment lost 6 bases and the V segment lost 6 bases, leaving 8 bases of the junction unmatched. The CDR3 contains 14 residues. Germline V gives CDR1 KGHSH, CDR2 LQKENI. At least ten counts were recorded for this clonotype. What it recognizes is unknown. The gene calls are TRBV18 and TRBJ1-2; 9 nucleotides agree with TRBD1. Sequencing was performed on whole blood, taken at baseline. The source is an adult who was a healthcare worker with PCR-confirmed SARS-CoV-2 infection or an uninfected control (not recorded which). The donor label of this sample is uncertain. As DNA, the CDR3 is TGTGCCAGCTCGCTTTTGGGACAGGGAAATGGCTACACCTTC. Its protein is CASSLLGQGNGYTF. Variable domain in full (rest from reference TRBV18 and TRBJ1-2): NAGVMQNPRHLVRRRGQEARLRCSPMKGHSHVYWYRQLPEEGLKFMVYLQKENIIDESGMPKERFSAEFPKEGPSILRIQQVVRGDSAAYFCASSLLGQGNGYTFGSGTRLTVV.